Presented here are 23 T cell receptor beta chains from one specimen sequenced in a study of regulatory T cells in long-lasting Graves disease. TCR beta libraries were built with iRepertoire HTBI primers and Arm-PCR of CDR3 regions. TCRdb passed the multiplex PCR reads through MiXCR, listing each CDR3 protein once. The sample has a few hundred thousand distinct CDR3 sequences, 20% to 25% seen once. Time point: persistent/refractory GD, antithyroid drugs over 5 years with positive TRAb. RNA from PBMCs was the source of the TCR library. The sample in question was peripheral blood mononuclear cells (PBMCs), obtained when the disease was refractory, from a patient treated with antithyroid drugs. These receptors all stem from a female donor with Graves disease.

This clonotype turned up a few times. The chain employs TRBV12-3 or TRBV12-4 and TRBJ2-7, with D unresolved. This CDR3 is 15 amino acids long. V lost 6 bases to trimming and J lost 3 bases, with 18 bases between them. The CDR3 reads CASRLGSNTFYEQYF. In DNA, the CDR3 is TGTGCCAGCAGACTGGGCTCCAATACCTTCTACGAGCAGTACTTC.

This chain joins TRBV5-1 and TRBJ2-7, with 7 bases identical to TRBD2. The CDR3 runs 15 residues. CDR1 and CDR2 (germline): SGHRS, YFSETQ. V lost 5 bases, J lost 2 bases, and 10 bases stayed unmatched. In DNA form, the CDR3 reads TGCGCCAGCAGATCGGGGCCAGCGGGGCCCTACGAGCAGTACTTC. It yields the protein CASRSGPAGPYEQYF.

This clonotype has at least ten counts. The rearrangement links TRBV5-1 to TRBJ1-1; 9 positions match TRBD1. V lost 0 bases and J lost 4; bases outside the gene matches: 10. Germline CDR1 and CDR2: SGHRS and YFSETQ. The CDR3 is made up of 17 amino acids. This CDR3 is CASSLGGTGGAVTEAFF. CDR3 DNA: TGCGCCAGCAGCTTGGGAGGTACAGGGGGCGCGGTCACTGAAGCTTTCTTT.

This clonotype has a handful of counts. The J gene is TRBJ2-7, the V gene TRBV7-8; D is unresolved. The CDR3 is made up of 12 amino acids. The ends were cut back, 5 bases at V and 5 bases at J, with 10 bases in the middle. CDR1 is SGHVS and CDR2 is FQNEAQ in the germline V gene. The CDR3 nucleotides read TGTGCCAGCAGCCATGTAGAGGACGAGCAGTACTTC. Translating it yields CASSHVEDEQYF. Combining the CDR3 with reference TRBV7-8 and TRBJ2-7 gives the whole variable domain GAGVSQSPRYKVAKRGQDVALRCDPISGHVSLFWYQQALGQGPEFLTYFQNEAQLDKSGLPSDRFFAERPEGSVSTLKIQRTQQEDSAVYLCASSHVEDEQYFGPGTRLTVT.

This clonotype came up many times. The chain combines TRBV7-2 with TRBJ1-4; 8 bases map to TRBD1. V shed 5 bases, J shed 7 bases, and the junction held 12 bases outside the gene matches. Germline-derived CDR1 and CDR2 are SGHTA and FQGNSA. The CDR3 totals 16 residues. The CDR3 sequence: CASSARTGTGGEKLFF. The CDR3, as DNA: TGTGCCAGCAGCGCGAGGACCGGGACAGGCGGTGAAAAACTGTTTTTT. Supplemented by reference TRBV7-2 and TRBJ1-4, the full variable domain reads GAGVSQSPSNKVTEKGKDVELRCDPISGHTALYWYRQSLGQGLEFLIYFQGNSAPDKSGLPSDRFSAERTGGSVSTLTIQRTQQEDSAVYLCASSARTGTGGEKLFFGSGTQLSVL.

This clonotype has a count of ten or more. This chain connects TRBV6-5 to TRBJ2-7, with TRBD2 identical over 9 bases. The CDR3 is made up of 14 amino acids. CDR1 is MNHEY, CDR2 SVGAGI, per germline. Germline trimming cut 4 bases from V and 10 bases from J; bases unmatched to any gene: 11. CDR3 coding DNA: TGTGCCAGCAGTTTTACGCGGGAGGGCTCCGGCCAGTACTTC. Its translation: CASSFTREGSGQYF.

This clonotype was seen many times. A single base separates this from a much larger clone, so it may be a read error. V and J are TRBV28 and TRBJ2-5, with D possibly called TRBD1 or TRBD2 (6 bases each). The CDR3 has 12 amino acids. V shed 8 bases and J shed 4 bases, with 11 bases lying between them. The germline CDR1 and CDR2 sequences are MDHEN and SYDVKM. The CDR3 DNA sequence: TGTGCCAGCGAGGGGGGCAGAGAGACCCAGTACTTC. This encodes CASEGGRETQYF.

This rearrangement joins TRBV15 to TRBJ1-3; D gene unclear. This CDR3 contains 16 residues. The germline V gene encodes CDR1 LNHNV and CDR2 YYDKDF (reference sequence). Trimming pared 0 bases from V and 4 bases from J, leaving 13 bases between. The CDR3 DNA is TGTGCCACCAGCAGAGATCTTACTACCTTCGGAAACACCATATATTTT. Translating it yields CATSRDLTTFGNTIYF.

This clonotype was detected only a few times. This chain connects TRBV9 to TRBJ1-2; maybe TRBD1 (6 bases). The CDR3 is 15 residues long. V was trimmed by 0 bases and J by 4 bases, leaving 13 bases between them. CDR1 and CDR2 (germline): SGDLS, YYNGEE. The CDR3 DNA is TGTGCCAGCAGCGTAGAGTCAGGGGAGGCCTATGGCTACACCTTC. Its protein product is CASSVESGEAYGYTF.

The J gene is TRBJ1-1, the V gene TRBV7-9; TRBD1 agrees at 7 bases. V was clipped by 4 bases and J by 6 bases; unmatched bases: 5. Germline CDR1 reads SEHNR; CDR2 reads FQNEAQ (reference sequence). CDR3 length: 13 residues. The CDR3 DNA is TGTGCCAGCAGCTGGGATCAGGGGGCTGAAGCTTTCTTT. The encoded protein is CASSWDQGAEAFF.

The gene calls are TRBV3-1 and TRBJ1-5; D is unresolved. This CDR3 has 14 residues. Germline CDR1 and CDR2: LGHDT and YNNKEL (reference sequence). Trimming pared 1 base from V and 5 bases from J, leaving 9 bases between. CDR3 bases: TGTGCCAGCAGCCAAGGGGCGAGGGATCAGCCCCAGCATTTT. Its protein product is CASSQGARDQPQHF.

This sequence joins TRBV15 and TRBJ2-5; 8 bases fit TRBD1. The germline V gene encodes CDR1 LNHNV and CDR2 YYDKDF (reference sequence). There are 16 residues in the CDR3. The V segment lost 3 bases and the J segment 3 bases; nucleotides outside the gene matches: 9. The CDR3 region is CATSRDDRGVKETQYF. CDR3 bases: TGTGCCACCAGCAGGGATGACAGGGGAGTGAAAGAGACCCAGTACTTC.

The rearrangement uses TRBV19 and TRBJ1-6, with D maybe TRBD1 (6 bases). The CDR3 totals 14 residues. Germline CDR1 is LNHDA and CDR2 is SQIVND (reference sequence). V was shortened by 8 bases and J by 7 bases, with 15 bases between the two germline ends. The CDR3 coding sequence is TGTGCCAGTGGAACGGTAGGGGGAAATTCACCCCTCCACTTT. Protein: CASGTVGGNSPLHF.

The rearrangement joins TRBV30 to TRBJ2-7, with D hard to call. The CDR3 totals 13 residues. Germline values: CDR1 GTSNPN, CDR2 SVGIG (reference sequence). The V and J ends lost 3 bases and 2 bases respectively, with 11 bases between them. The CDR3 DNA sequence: TGTGCCTGGAGCCGCACAGTTCCCTACGAGCAGTACTTC. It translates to CAWSRTVPYEQYF.

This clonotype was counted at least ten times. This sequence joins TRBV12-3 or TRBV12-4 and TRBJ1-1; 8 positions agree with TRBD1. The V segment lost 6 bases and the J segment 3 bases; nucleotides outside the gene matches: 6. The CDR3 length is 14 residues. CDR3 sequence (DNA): TGTGCCAGCAGCAAACAGGGGGGGTACACTGAAGCTTTCTTT. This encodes CASSKQGGYTEAFF.

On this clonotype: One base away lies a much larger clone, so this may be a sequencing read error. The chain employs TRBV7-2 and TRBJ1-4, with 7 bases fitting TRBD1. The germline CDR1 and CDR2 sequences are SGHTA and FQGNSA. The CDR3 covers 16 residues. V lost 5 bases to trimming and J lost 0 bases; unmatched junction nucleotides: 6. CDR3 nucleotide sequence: TGTACCAGCAGCCCCCAGGGGGGCGCAACTAATGAAAAACTGTTTTTT. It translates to CTSSPQGGATNEKLFF.

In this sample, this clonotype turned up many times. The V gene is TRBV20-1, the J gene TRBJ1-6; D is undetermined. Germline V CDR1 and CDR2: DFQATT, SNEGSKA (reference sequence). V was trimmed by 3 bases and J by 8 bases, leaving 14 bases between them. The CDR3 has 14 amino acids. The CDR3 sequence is CSASPETAHSPLHF. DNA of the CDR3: TGCAGTGCTAGTCCGGAAACGGCTCATTCACCCCTCCACTTT.

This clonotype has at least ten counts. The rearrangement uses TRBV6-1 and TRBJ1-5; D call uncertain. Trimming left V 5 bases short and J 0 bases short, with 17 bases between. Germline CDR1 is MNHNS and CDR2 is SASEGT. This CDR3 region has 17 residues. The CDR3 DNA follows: TGTGCCAGCAGTCCCCGAATCGGGATAAATAGCAATCAGCCCCAGCATTTT. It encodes CASSPRIGINSNQPQHF.

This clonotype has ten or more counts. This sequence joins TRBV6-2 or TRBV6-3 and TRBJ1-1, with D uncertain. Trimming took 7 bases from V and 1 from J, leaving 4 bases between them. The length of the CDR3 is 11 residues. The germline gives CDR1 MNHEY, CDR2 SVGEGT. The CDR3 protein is CASTQNTEAFF. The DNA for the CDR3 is TGTGCCAGCACGCAGAACACTGAAGCTTTCTTT.

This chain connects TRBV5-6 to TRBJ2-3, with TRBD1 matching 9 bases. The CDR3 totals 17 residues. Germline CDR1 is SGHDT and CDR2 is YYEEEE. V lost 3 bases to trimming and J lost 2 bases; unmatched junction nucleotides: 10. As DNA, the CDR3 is TGTGCCAGCAGCTCCGTTCCCACAGGGGGCATCACAGATACGCAGTATTTT. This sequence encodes CASSSVPTGGITDTQYF.

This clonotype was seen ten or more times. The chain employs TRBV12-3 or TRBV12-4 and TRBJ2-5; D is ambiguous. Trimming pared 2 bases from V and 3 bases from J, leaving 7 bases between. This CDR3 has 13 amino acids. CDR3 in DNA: TGTGCCAGCAGTTTACCGCCGAAAGAGACCCAGTACTTC. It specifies CASSLPPKETQYF.

CDR3 amino acids: CASSETGQPGANVLTF. Written as DNA, the CDR3 is TGTGCCAGCAGTGAAACAGGCCAACCTGGGGCCAACGTCCTGACTTTC. The V gene is TRBV2, the J gene TRBJ2-6, with D perhaps TRBD1 (5 bases). This CDR3 is built from 16 residues. Germline loops: CDR1 SNHLY, CDR2 FYNNEI. V was shortened by 2 bases and J by 2 bases, with 10 bases between the two germline ends. Full variable domain (outside the CDR3, taken from reference TRBV2 and TRBJ2-6): EPEVTQTPSHQVTQMGQEVILRCVPISNHLYFYWYRQILGQKVEFLVSFYNNEISEKSEIFDDQFSVERPDGSNFTLKIRSTKLEDSAMYFCASSETGQPGANVLTFGAGSRLTVL.

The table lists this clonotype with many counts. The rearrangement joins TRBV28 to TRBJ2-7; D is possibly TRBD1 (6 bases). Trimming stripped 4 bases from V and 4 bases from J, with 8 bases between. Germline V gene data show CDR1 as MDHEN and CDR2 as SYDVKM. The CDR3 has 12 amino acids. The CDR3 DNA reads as TGTGCCAGCAGTTGGACAGATTACGAGCAGTACTTC. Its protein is CASSWTDYEQYF.